This T cell receptor beta chain was sequenced in a study of blood T cell repertoires in COVID-19. The wider study: The study drew acute and convalescent COVID-19 samples from the United States, Italy and Spain. Sample material is recorded as cDNA or gDNA derived from T cells, B-cell-depleted T cells, or PBMCs.

Method: immunoSEQ multiplex PCR; TCRdb's copy keeps in-frame clones and lacks some. The data contain roughly 250,000 clones, over 75% of them seen just once; the ten biggest clones take up under 0.95%. J was trimmed by 5 bases and V by 5 bases; bases with no gene match: 8. Germline V lookup: CDR1 SGHVS, CDR2 FNYEAQ. The CDR3 is 15 amino acids. The chain recombines TRBV7-6 with TRBJ2-1, with 8 bases aligning to TRBD1. The sequencing sample was made of peripheral blood. The receptor comes from a woman aged 25 to 45 with acute or convalescent COVID-19. CDR3 region: CASSLSGQGHNEQFF. The CDR3 bases are TGTGCCAGCAGCCTTAGTGGACAGGGTCACAATGAGCAGTTCTTC.